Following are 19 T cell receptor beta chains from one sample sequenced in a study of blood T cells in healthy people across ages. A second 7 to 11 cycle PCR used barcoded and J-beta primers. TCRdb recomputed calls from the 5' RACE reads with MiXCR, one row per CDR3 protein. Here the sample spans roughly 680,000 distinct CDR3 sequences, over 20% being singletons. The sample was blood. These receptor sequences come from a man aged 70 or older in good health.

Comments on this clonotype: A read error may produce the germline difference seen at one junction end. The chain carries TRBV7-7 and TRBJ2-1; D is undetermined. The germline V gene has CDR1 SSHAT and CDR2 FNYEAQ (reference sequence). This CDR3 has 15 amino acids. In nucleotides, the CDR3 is TGTGCTAGCAGCTTAAATCTGGCCTCCTACAATGAGCAGTTCTTC. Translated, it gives CASSLNLASYNEQFF.

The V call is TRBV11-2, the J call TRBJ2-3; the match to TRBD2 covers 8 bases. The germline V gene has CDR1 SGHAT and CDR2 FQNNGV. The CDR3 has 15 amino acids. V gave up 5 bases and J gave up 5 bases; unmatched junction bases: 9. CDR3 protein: CASSAGTRDGDTQYF. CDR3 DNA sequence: TGTGCCAGCAGCGCCGGGACTAGAGATGGAGATACGCAGTATTTT.

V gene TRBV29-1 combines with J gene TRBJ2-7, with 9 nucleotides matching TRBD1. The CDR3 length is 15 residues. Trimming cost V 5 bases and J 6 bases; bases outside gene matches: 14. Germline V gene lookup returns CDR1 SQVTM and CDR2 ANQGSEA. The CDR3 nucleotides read TGCAGCGTTCTTCCGGGACAGGGTATCGGTGCCGAGCAGTACTTC. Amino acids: CSVLPGQGIGAEQYF.

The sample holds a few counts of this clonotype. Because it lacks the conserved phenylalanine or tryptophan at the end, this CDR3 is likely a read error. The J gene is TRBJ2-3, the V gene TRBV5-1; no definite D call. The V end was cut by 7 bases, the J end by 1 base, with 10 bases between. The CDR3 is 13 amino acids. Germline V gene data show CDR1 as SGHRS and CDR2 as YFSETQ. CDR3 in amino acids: CASSRAGTDTQYL. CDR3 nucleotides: TGCGCCAGCTCTCGGGCAGGCACAGATACGCAGTATCTT.

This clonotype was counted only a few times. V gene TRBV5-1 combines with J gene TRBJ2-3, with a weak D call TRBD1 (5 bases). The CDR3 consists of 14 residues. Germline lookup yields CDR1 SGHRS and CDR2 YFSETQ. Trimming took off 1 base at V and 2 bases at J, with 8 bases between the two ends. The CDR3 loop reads CASSLRQYTDTQYF. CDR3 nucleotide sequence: TGCGCCAGCAGCTTGAGACAGTACACAGATACGCAGTATTTT.

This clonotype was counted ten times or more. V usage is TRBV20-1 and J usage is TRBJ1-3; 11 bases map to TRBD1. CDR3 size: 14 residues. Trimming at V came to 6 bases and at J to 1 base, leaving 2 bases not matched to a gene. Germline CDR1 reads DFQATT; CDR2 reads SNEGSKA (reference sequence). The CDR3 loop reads CSAGTGGSGNTIYF. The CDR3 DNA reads TGCAGTGCCGGGACAGGGGGGTCTGGAAACACCATATATTTT.

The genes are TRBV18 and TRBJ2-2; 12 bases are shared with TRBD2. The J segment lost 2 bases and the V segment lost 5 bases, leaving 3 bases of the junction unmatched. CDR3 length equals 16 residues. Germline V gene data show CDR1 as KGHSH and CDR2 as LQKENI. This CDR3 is CASSKTSGRNTGELFF. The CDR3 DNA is TGTGCCAGCTCAAAGACTAGCGGGAGAAACACCGGGGAGCTGTTTTTT.

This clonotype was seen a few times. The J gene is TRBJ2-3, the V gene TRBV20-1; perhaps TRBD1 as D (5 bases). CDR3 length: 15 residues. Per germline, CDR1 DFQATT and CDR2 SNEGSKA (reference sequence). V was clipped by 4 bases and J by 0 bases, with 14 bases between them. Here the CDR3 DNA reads TGCAGTGCTATTTCGACAGTAACTAGCACAGATACGCAGTATTTT. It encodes CSAISTVTSTDTQYF.

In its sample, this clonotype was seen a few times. CDR3 coding DNA: TGTGCCAGCGGCAGCGCCATAAACACCGGGGAGCTGTTTTTT. Its protein product is CASGSAINTGELFF. V gene TRBV6-2 or TRBV6-3 combines with J gene TRBJ2-2; D unresolved. The CDR3 loop spans 14 amino acids. Germline values: CDR1 MNHEY, CDR2 SVGEGT. V gave up 8 bases and J gave up 2 bases, with 12 bases separating them.

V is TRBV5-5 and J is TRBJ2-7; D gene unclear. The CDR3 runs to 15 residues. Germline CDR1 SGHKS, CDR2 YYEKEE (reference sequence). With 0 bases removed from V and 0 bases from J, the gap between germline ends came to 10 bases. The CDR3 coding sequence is TGTGCCAGCAGCTTGGTGGACGGTCCCTCCTACGAGCAGTACTTC. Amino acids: CASSLVDGPSYEQYF.

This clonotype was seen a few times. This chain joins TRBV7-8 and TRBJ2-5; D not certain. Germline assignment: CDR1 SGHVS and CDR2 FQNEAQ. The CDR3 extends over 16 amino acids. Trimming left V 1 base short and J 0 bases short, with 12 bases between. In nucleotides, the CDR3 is TGTGCCAGCAGCTTAGATCGGAACTCGTACCAAGAGACCCAGTACTTC. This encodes CASSLDRNSYQETQYF.

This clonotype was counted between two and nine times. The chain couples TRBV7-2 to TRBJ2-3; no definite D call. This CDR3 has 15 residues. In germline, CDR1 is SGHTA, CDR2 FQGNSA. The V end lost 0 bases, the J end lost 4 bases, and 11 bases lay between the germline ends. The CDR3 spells CASSLAFSISDTQYF. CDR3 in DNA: TGTGCCAGCAGCTTAGCGTTTAGTATCTCAGATACGCAGTATTTT.

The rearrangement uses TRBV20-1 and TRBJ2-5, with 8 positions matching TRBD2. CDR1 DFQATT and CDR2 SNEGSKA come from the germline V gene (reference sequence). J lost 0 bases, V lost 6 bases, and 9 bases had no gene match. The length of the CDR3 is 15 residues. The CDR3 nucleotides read TGCAGTGCGGTAGGCACTAGCGGACACCAAGAGACCCAGTACTTC. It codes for CSAVGTSGHQETQYF.

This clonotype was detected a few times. The CDR3 DNA sequence: TGTGCCAGCATCTTAAGAGAAGGAGGGAGGCAGGGGACAGATACGCAGTATTTT. Protein: CASILREGGRQGTDTQYF. J is TRBJ2-3 and V is TRBV12-3 or TRBV12-4, with D perhaps being TRBD1 or TRBD2 (6 bases each). V shed 7 bases and J shed 3 bases, with 26 bases lying between them. CDR3 length: 18 amino acids.

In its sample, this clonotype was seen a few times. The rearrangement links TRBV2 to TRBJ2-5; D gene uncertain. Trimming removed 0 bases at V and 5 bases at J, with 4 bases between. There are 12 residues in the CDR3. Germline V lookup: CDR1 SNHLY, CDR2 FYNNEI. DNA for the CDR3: TGTGCCAGCAGTGAAGCGTCGGAGACCCAGTACTTC. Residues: CASSEASETQYF.

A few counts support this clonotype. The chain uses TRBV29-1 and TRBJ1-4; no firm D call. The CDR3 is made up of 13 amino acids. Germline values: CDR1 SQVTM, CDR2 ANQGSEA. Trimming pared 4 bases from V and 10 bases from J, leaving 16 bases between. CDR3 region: CSVVRDDGGKLFF. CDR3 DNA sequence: TGCAGCGTTGTTAGAGACGATGGCGGAAAACTGTTTTTT.

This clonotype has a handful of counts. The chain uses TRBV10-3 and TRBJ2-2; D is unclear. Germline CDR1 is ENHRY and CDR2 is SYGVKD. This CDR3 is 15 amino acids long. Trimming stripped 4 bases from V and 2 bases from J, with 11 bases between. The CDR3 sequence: CAISVNGANTGELFF. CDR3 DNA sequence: TGTGCCATCAGTGTTAACGGAGCAAACACCGGGGAGCTGTTTTTT.

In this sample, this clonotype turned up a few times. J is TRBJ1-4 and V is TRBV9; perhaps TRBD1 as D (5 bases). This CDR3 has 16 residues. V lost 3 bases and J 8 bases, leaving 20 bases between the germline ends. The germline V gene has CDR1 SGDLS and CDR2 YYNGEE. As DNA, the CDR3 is TGTGCCAGCAGCGGGGGGTCCGGAATTCCAGGAGAAAAACTGTTTTTT. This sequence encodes CASSGGSGIPGEKLFF.

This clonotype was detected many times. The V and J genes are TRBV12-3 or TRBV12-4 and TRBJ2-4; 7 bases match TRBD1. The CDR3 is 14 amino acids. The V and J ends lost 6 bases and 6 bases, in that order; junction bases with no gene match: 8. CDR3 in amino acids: CASRKQGQRNIQYF. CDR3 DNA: TGTGCCAGCAGGAAACAGGGGCAGAGAAACATTCAGTACTTC.